These T cell receptor beta chains were read from a single sample in a study of cytomegalovirus exposure and HLA in healthy donors. Using immunoSEQ multiplex PCR, the repertoire was profiled, and TCRdb retains in-frame clones only, with some absent. The data show over 120,000 clones, about 84% seen once. The sample comprised PBMCs. Receptors were obtained from a man aged 45-65 years in good health and CMV-seronegative. The CDR3 runs from the conserved cysteine through the conserved F or W. The D gene is left open where the match is weak. Some rows mark clone size as missing; the rest say once, few, many or name a class of expanded clone.

14 | TRBD2 | TRBJ2-1 | NA | TRBV30 | TGTGCCTGGAGTCTCGGGGGGGCCGGGAATGAGCAGTTCTTC | CAWSLGGAGNEQFF
16 | NA | TRBJ1-3 | NA | TRBV19 | TGTGCCAGTAGGTCTGACAGGTTGGGCTCTGGAAACACCATATATTTT | CASRSDRLGSGNTIYF
14 | TRBD1 | TRBJ1-6 | NA | TRBV7-2 | TGTGCCAGCAGCTTAAGGGGGCATAATTCACCCCTCCACTTT | CASSLRGHNSPLHF
11 | NA | TRBJ2-1 | few | TRBV25-1 | TGTGCCAGCAGTATATACAATGAGCAGTTCTTC | CASSIYNEQFF
13 | NA | TRBJ1-5 | NA | TRBV6-6 | TGTGCCAGCTCGGGGATAAGCGGGCAGCCCCAGCATTTT | CASSGISGQPQHF
20 | TRBD1 | TRBJ1-4 | NA | TRBV5-1 | TGCGCCAGCAGCCTACCCCGGGACAGGGGGCGAATGGTAACTAATGAAAAACTGTTTTTT | CASSLPRDRGRMVTNEKLFF
15 | TRBD2 | TRBJ2-1 | NA | TRBV7-3 | TGTGCCAGCAGCTTAGGGCTAGCGGGGACCAATGAGCAGTTCTTC | CASSLGLAGTNEQFF
14 | NA | TRBJ2-3 | NA | TRBV7-3 | TGTGCCAGCAGCTTATCTTCGCCGGGAGATACGCAGTATTTT | CASSLSSPGDTQYF
13 | TRBD1 | TRBJ1-1 | few | TRBV28 | TGTGCCAGCAGTTTAACGGACAGGGGAGTAGCTTTCTTT | CASSLTDRGVAFF
15 | TRBD1 | TRBJ2-7 | NA | TRBV5-4 | TGTGCCAGCAGGCGCTTCGGACAGGCGTCCTACGAGCAGTACTTC | CASRRFGQASYEQYF
12 | NA | TRBJ1-2 | once | TRBV11-3 | TGTGCCAGCAGCTTACAGGGCTATGGCTACACCTTC | CASSLQGYGYTF
16 | NA | TRBJ2-1 | NA | TRBV5-1 | TGCGCCAGCAGCTTGGAGGAGGCGCGGGGTTACAATGAGCAGTTCTTC | CASSLEEARGYNEQFF
15 | NA | TRBJ2-3 | NA | TRBV30 | TGTGCCTCTTCCCGAGGGCGTAGAAACACAGATACGCAGTATTTT | CASSRGRRNTDTQYF
17 | NA | TRBJ2-1 | NA | TRBV7-2 | TGTGCCAGCAGCCTGACCGGCACAGCCAACCTTCACAATGAGCAGTTCTTC | CASSLTGTANLHNEQFF
14 | NA | TRBJ2-5 | NA | TRBV19 | TGTGCCAGTAGTCCTACGGGAGTTCAAGAGACCCAGTACTTC | CASSPTGVQETQYF
17 | NA | TRBJ1-5 | NA | TRBV6-1 | TGTGCCAGCAGTGGGGGGGGGCCAAATCATAGCAATCAGCCCCAGCATTTT | CASSGGGPNHSNQPQHF
15 | TRBD1 | TRBJ2-7 | NA | TRBV5-1 | TGCGCCAGCAGCAAGACAGGGAAGGAGATTTACGAGCAGTACTTC | CASSKTGKEIYEQYF
16 | TRBD2 | TRBJ2-1 | few | TRBV5-1 | TGCGCCAGCAGCTTGGGGTCTAGCGGGAGTGGCAATGAGCAGTTCTTC | CASSLGSSGSGNEQFF
16 | NA | TRBJ1-2 | NA | TRBV19 | TGTGCCAGTAGTATGGCCCTTAGTACAGCCCACTATGGCTACACCTTC | CASSMALSTAHYGYTF
16 | TRBD2 | TRBJ2-3 | NA | TRBV30 | TGTGCCTGGAGGAGGCTAGCGGGTACTAGCACAGATACGCAGTATTTT | CAWRRLAGTSTDTQYF
16 | NA | TRBJ1-5 | few | TRBV6-4 | TGTGCCAGCAGTGACGGGCAGGGCAATAGCAATCAGCCCCAGCATTTT | CASSDGQGNSNQPQHF